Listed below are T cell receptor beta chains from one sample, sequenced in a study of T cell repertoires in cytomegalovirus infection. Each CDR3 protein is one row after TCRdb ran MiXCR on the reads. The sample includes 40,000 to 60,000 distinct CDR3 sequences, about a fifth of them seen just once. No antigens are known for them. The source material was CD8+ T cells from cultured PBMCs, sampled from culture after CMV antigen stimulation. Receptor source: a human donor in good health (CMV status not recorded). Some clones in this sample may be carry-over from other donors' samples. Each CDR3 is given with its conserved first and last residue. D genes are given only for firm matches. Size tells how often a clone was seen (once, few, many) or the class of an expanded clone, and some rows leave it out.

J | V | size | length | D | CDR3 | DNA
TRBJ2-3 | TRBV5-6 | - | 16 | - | CASTTDVGSATDTQYF | TGTGCCAGCACCACCGACGTGGGAAGTGCAACAGATACGCAGTATTTT
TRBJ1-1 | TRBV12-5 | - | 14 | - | CASGSTGGATEAFF | TGTGCTAGTGGTTCTACTGGAGGCGCCACTGAAGCTTTCTTT
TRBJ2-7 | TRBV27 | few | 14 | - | CASSFFPGSYEQYF | TGTGCCAGCAGTTTTTTCCCTGGATCCTACGAGCAGTACTTC
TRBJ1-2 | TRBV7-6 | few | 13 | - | CASSLVSPNGYTF | TGTGCCAGCAGCTTAGTAAGCCCCAATGGCTACACCTTC
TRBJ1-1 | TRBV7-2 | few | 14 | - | CASSLDEGTTEAFF | TGTGCCAGCAGCTTAGATGAAGGGACCACTGAAGCTTTCTTT
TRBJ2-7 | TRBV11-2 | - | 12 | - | CASSLREYEQYF | TGTGCCAGCAGCTTACGCGAGTACGAGCAGTACTTC
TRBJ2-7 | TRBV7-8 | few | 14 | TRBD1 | CASSSHRGRDEQYF | TGTGCCAGCAGCTCACACAGGGGGCGAGACGAGCAGTACTTC
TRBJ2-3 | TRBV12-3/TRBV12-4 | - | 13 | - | CASLKTSTDTQYF | TGTGCCAGCCTTAAAACGAGTACAGATACGCAGTATTTT
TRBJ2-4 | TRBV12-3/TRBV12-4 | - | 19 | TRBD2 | CASSLGLAGGPRAKNIQYF | TGTGCCAGCAGTTTAGGACTAGCGGGGGGCCCCAGGGCCAAAAACATTCAGTACTTC
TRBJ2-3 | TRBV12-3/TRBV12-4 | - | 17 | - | CASDYGEEGPGTDTQYF | TGTGCCAGCGATTATGGGGAGGAGGGGCCGGGCACAGATACGCAGTATTTT
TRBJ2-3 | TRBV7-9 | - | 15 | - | CASSIPGQFTDTQYF | TGTGCCAGCAGCATACCTGGACAGTTCACAGATACGCAGTATTTT
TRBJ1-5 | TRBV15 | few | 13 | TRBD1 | CATSSRDSQPQHF | TGTGCCACCAGCAGCCGGGACAGCCAGCCCCAGCATTTT
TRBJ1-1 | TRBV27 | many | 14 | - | CASSPTPRTIKAFF | TGTGCCAGCAGTCCTACGCCGAGGACGATTAAAGCTTTCTTT
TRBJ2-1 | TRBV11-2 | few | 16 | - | CASSLPGRKTYNEQFF | TGTGCCAGCAGTTTACCCGGACGGAAGACCTACAATGAGCAGTTCTTC
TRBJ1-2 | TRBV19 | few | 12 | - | CASRGHNYGYTF | TGTGCCAGCCGGGGCCATAACTATGGCTACACCTTC
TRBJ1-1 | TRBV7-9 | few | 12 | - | CASGLRATEAFF | TGTGCCAGCGGACTGCGGGCCACTGAAGCTTTCTTT
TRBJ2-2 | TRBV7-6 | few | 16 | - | CASSKTPAGSTGELFF | TGTGCCAGCAGCAAGACCCCAGCCGGGAGCACCGGGGAGCTGTTTTTT
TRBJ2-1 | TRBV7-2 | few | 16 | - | CASSLKWTYSYNEQFF | TGTGCCAGCAGCTTAAAATGGACCTACTCCTACAATGAGCAGTTCTTC
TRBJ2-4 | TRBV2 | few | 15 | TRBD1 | CASSEGRGSKNIQYF | TGTGCCAGCAGTGAAGGCAGGGGGTCCAAAAACATTCAGTACTTC
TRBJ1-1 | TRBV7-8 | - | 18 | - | CASSLRGDPGGRGSEAFF | TGTGCCAGCAGCCTTAGGGGCGATCCCGGGGGACGAGGATCTGAAGCTTTCTTT
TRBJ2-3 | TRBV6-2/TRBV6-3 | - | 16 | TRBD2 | CASNSVRLALTDTQYF | TGTGCCAGCAATTCCGTCAGACTAGCTCTCACAGATACGCAGTATTTT
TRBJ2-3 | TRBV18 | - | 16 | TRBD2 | CASSPHPSGSADTQYF | TGTGCCAGCTCCCCCCACCCTAGCGGGAGTGCAGATACGCAGTATTTT
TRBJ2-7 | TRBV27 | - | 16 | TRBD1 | CASSLGTGMGASEQYF | TGTGCCAGCAGTTTGGGGACAGGGATGGGGGCCAGTGAGCAGTACTTC
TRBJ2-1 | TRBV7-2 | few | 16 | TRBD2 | CASSFLAGGPENEQFF | TGTGCCAGCAGCTTTCTAGCGGGAGGGCCGGAAAATGAGCAGTTCTTC
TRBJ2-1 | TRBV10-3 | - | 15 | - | CAISESGETENEQFF | TGTGCCATCAGTGAGTCGGGCGAAACCGAGAATGAGCAGTTCTTC
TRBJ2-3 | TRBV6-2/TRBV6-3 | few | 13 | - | CASSYGVTDTQYF | TGTGCCAGCAGTTACGGCGTTACAGATACGCAGTATTTT
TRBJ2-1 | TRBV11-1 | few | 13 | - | CASSRRLNNEQFF | TGTGCCAGCAGCCGAAGACTGAACAATGAGCAGTTCTTC
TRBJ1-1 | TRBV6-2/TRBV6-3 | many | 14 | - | CASSRTDLNTEAFF | TGTGCCAGCAGTCGGACTGATTTGAACACTGAAGCTTTCTTT
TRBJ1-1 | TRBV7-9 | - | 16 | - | CASSHGARNLGTEAFF | TGTGCCAGCAGCCATGGGGCCCGTAACTTGGGCACTGAAGCTTTCTTT
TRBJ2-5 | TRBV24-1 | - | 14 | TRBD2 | CATSETSAKGTQYF | TGTGCCACCAGTGAAACTAGCGCGAAGGGGACCCAGTACTTC
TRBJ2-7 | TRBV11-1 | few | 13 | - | CASSLVVDYEQYF | TGTGCCAGCAGCTTAGTGGTAGACTACGAGCAGTACTTC
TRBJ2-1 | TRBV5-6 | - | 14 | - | CASSLESPYNEQFF | TGTGCCAGCAGCTTGGAGTCGCCCTACAATGAGCAGTTCTTC
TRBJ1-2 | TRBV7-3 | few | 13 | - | CASSLDSYYGYTF | TGTGCCAGCAGCTTAGACAGCTACTATGGCTACACCTTC
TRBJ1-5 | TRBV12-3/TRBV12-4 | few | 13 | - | CASRDWGNQPQHF | TGTGCCAGCAGAGACTGGGGCAATCAGCCCCAGCATTTT
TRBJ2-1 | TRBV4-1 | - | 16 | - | CASSQGPGTSYNEQFF | TGTGCCAGCAGCCAAGGTCCGGGAACCTCCTACAATGAGCAGTTCTTC
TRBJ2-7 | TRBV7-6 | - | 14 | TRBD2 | CASSATSGEVEQYF | TGTGCCAGCAGCGCGACTAGCGGGGAGGTCGAGCAGTACTTC
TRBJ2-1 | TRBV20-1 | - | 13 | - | CSAREERDNEQFF | TGCAGTGCTAGAGAAGAGAGGGACAATGAGCAGTTCTTC
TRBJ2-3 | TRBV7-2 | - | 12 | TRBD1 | CASSYGTGRKYF | TGTGCCAGCAGCTACGGGACAGGGAGGAAGTATTTT
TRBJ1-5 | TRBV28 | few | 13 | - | CAIIGGSNQPQHF | TGTGCCATCATAGGGGGGAGCAATCAGCCCCAGCATTTT
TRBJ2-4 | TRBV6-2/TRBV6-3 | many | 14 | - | CASSPPGAKNIQYF | TGTGCCAGCAGCCCCCCCGGCGCCAAAAACATTCAGTACTTC
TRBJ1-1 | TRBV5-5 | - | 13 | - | CASSLFWDTEAFF | TGTGCCAGCAGCTTGTTCTGGGACACTGAAGCTTTCTTT
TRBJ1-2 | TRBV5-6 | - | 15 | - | CASSPMDRENYGYTF | TGTGCCAGCAGCCCCATGGACCGAGAAAACTATGGCTACACCTTC
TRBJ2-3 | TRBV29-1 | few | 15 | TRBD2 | CSVETTSGRTNTQYF | TGCAGCGTTGAAACGACTAGCGGGAGGACCAATACGCAGTATTTT
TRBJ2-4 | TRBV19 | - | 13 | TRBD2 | CAIRPREGNSQYF | TGTGCCATTCGTCCGAGGGAGGGAAACAGTCAGTACTTC